One sample yielded the 27 T cell receptor beta chains listed below, sequenced in a study of T cells after posttransplantation cyclophosphamide. A marrow graft followed busulfan-fludarabine conditioning, with cyclophosphamide on days +3 and +4. Produced via immunoSEQ multiplex PCR; TCRdb's table is partial and in-frame only. The sample holds 8,000 to 10,000 clones, roughly 85% seen once. The specimen comprised PBMCs, sampled around 2,000 days after a stem cell transplant with posttransplant cyclophosphamide. These receptors all come from a female patient between 40 and 50 years old who received an allogeneic stem cell transplant from a related donor, was CMV-positive, and had no GVHD. The T cells may come from the graft donor.

The chain links TRBV20-1 to TRBJ1-2, with 8 bases that match TRBD1. V dropped 5 bases and J dropped 8; count of bases not matched to a gene: 4. The CDR3 is 11 residues long. The germline CDR1 and CDR2 sequences are DFQATT and SNEGSKA (reference sequence). The CDR3 sequence is CSAPRQGGYTF. In DNA, the CDR3 is TGCAGTGCTCCGAGACAGGGGGGCTACACCTTC.

CDR3 sequence: CASSVRGQGPLRTEAFF. The CDR3 nucleotides are TGTGCCAGCAGTGTTCGGGGACAGGGGCCCCTGAGGACTGAAGCTTTCTTT. V is TRBV6-1 and J is TRBJ1-1; 10 nucleotides match TRBD1. CDR1 MNHNS and CDR2 SASEGT come from the germline V gene. This CDR3 is 17 amino acids long. With 4 bases clipped from V and 5 bases from J, the junction kept 13 bases outside the gene matches.

V is TRBV5-4 and J is TRBJ1-4; D unresolved. V lost 0 bases to trimming and J lost 8 bases, with 5 bases between them. The CDR3 is 12 residues long. CDR1 is SGHNT, CDR2 YYREEE, per germline (reference sequence). The CDR3 DNA follows: TGTGCCAGCAGCTTGGAGAGGGAAAAACTGTTTTTT. Residues: CASSLEREKLFF.

V and J are TRBV4-3 and TRBJ2-3; the D is unclear. This CDR3 has 14 amino acids. Germline-derived CDR1 and CDR2 are LGHNA and YSLEER. V lost 1 base to trimming and J lost 0 bases, with 5 bases between them. Written as DNA, the CDR3 is TGCGCCAGCAGCCAAGGGCTTAGCACAGATACGCAGTATTTT. It encodes CASSQGLSTDTQYF.

V and J are TRBV19 and TRBJ2-5, with unresolved D. With 2 bases removed from V and 4 bases from J, the gap between germline ends came to 14 bases. The germline gives CDR1 LNHDA, CDR2 SQIVND (reference sequence). The CDR3 extends over 15 amino acids. This CDR3 is CASSISMAARETQYF. The CDR3 DNA reads as TGTGCCAGTAGTATATCCATGGCGGCGAGAGAGACCCAGTACTTC.

This chain connects TRBV12-5 to TRBJ2-1; 9 bases align to TRBD1. This CDR3 spans 14 amino acids. V gave up 1 base and J gave up 7 bases; unmatched junction bases: 2. CDR1 and CDR2 from the germline V gene are LGHNT and FRNRAP. CDR3 loop: CASGLGQGVNEQFF. The CDR3, as DNA: TGTGCTAGTGGTTTGGGACAGGGGGTGAATGAGCAGTTCTTC.

The chain combines TRBV6-5 with TRBJ1-6; unclear D gene. The CDR3 totals 16 residues. V was cut by 1 base and J by 10 bases, with 17 bases left in between. From germline, CDR1 is MNHEY and CDR2 SVGAGI. This CDR3 is CASSYLFAKTGSPLHF. Here the CDR3 DNA reads TGTGCCAGCAGTTACTTATTTGCTAAGACGGGGTCACCCCTCCACTTT.

The chain couples TRBV7-6 to TRBJ1-3; weak D call: TRBD1 (5 bases). Looked up from germline, CDR1 is SGHVS and CDR2 is FNYEAQ. V was cut by 2 bases and J by 8 bases, with 22 bases left in between. The CDR3 contains 17 residues. The CDR3 DNA follows: TGTGCCAGCAGCTTAATCGGCGGAGCCGGGGGGTCGGACACCATATATTTT. Translating gives CASSLIGGAGGSDTIYF.

This clone has a single count. V usage is TRBV18 and J usage is TRBJ2-3; tentative D call: TRBD1 (6 bases). Germline lookup yields CDR1 KGHSH and CDR2 LQKENI. Trimming cost V 5 bases and J 2 bases, with 26 bases left between them. The CDR3 loop spans 19 amino acids. CDR3: CASSVLSNPRGAVTDTQYF. CDR3 bases: TGTGCCAGCTCAGTACTCTCAAACCCCAGGGGCGCCGTCACAGATACGCAGTATTTT.

The chain recombines TRBV2 with TRBJ1-1; D might be TRBD1 (6 bases). V gave up 7 bases and J gave up 3 bases, with 9 bases separating them. The CDR3 loop spans 12 amino acids. Germline lookup yields CDR1 SNHLY and CDR2 FYNNEI. The DNA of the CDR3 is TGTGCCAGCATCAGGGGCGACACTGAAGCTTTCTTT. The encoded protein is CASIRGDTEAFF.

This chain connects TRBV28 to TRBJ1-2; D perhaps matches TRBD1 (5 bases). The CDR3 loop spans 12 amino acids. Trimming took 2 bases from V and 6 from J, leaving 7 bases between them. Germline assignment: CDR1 MDHEN and CDR2 SYDVKM. The DNA for the CDR3 is TGTGCCAGCAGTTTAGGGGCGCATGGCTACACCTTC. Translated: CASSLGAHGYTF.

This clone was picked up one time. The rearrangement links TRBV12-5 to TRBJ1-4; TRBD1 agrees at 7 bases. The CDR3 is 16 residues long. The V gene's germline CDR1 is LGHNT and CDR2 FRNRAP. The V and J ends lost 1 base and 2 bases, in that order; junction bases with no gene match: 4. The CDR3 protein is CASGLGEQGTNEKLFF. The DNA of the CDR3 is TGTGCTAGTGGTTTGGGCGAACAGGGGACTAATGAAAAACTGTTTTTT.

The chain links TRBV6-5 to TRBJ1-6; D is unclear. Germline CDR1 and CDR2: MNHEY and SVGAGI. The CDR3 totals 16 residues. V gave up 0 bases and J gave up 5 bases, with 11 bases separating them. CDR3 residues: CASSYSPRLHNSPLHF. DNA for the CDR3: TGTGCCAGCAGTTACTCGCCCAGGCTGCATAATTCACCCCTCCACTTT.

The chain employs TRBV2 and TRBJ2-7; 8 nucleotides line up with TRBD2. Trimming removed 3 bases from V and 0 bases from J; junction bases left unmatched: 4. Germline assignment: CDR1 SNHLY and CDR2 FYNNEI. This CDR3 contains 15 residues. CDR3 bases: TGTGCCAGCAGTGACCCGGGGGGGAGCTCCTACGAGCAGTACTTC. It specifies CASSDPGGSSYEQYF. The full variable domain, in which reference TRBV2 and TRBJ2-7 provide the parts outside the CDR3, is EPEVTQTPSHQVTQMGQEVILRCVPISNHLYFYWYRQILGQKVEFLVSFYNNEISEKSEIFDDQFSVERPDGSNFTLKIRSTKLEDSAMYFCASSDPGGSSYEQYFGPGTRLTVT.

The V gene is TRBV7-2, the J gene TRBJ2-7; 7 nucleotides agree with TRBD1. Germline CDR1 is SGHTA and CDR2 is FQGNSA. V dropped 4 bases and J dropped 0; count of bases not matched to a gene: 9. The CDR3 length is 16 residues. In DNA, the CDR3 is TGTGCCAGCAGCTCCATTGACAGGGTCATCTCCTACGAGCAGTACTTC. It codes for CASSSIDRVISYEQYF.

The chain couples TRBV11-2 to TRBJ2-1, with TRBD2 matching over 10 bases. Germline CDR1 is SGHAT and CDR2 is FQNNGV. The CDR3 loop spans 16 amino acids. The V gene end was trimmed by 1 base and the J gene end by 7 bases; junction bases not matched to a gene: 7. This CDR3 is CASSLGSGGARNEQFF. CDR3 in DNA: TGTGCCAGCAGCTTAGGGAGCGGGGGGGCTCGGAATGAGCAGTTCTTC.

This clone was seen a single time. The chain has TRBV25-1 and TRBJ2-4; D may be TRBD2 (6 bases). From germline, CDR1 is MGHDK and CDR2 SYGVNS. V gave up 9 bases and J gave up 6 bases, with 18 bases separating them. The length of the CDR3 is 14 residues. CDR3 protein: CASSPPGTGNIQYF. For the CDR3, the DNA is TGTGCCAGTAGCCCCCCAGGGACTGGAAACATTCAGTACTTC.

The chain has TRBV11-1 and TRBJ2-7; D not resolved. The CDR3 spans 13 residues. CDR1 and CDR2 (germline): SGHAT, FQDESV (reference sequence). V was trimmed by 1 base and J by 3 bases, leaving 7 bases between them. CDR3 in amino acids: CASSLGTFYEQYF. The CDR3 bases are TGTGCCAGCAGCTTAGGCACATTCTACGAGCAGTACTTC.

This chain links TRBV9 with TRBJ2-5, with 9 nucleotides matching TRBD1. After removal of 0 bases from V and 3 bases from J, the junction contained 0 bases not matched to a gene. Per the germline V gene, CDR1 is SGDLS and CDR2 is YYNGEE. This CDR3 spans 14 amino acids. CDR3 DNA sequence: TGTGCCAGCAGCGTAGGGACAGGGGAAGAGACCCAGTACTTC. Its translation: CASSVGTGEETQYF.

V and J are TRBV6-1 and TRBJ2-3; D not certain. With 4 bases removed from V and 7 bases from J, the gap between germline ends came to 3 bases. Germline-derived CDR1 and CDR2 are MNHNS and SASEGT. The CDR3 loop spans 10 amino acids. In nucleotides, the CDR3 is TGTGCCAGCAGTGTCAATACGCAGTATTTT. Translating it yields CASSVNTQYF.

In this sample, this clone turned up a few times. J is TRBJ1-2 and V is TRBV13, with D tentatively TRBD1 (5 bases). The CDR3 covers 12 residues. The V and J ends lost 10 bases and 7 bases respectively, with 16 bases between them. Germline assignment: CDR1 PRHDT and CDR2 FYEKMQ (reference sequence). The CDR3 loop reads CATKPPGGGYTF. The CDR3 region has the DNA TGTGCCACCAAACCCCCCGGGGGTGGCTACACCTTC.

The genes are TRBV2 and TRBJ2-7; 12 bases map to TRBD2. This CDR3 has 15 amino acids. Per germline, CDR1 SNHLY and CDR2 FYNNEI. Germline trimming cut 3 bases from V and 4 bases from J; bases unmatched to any gene: 4. Here the CDR3 reads CASSEVGTSGYEQYF. For the CDR3, the DNA is TGTGCCAGCAGTGAGGTAGGGACTAGCGGGTACGAGCAGTACTTC.

The CDR3, as DNA: TGTGCCAGCCGACAGGGGACCGGGGAGCTGTTTTTT. Its protein is CASRQGTGELFF. V usage is TRBV27 and J usage is TRBJ2-2, with 8 bases fitting TRBD1. Germline CDR1 is MNHEY and CDR2 is SMNVEV (reference sequence). The CDR3 is made up of 12 amino acids. V lost 8 bases, J lost 5 bases, and 1 base stayed unmatched.

The V gene is TRBV11-2, the J gene TRBJ1-1, with 7 bases identical to TRBD1. J lost 3 bases, V lost 2 bases, and 3 bases had no gene match. CDR1 is SGHAT and CDR2 is FQNNGV in the germline V gene. This CDR3 has 14 amino acids. CDR3 bases: TGTGCCAGCAGCTTATGGGACAGTGACACTGAAGCTTTCTTT. It yields the protein CASSLWDSDTEAFF. The complete variable domain, with remaining parts taken from reference TRBV11-2 and TRBJ1-1, reads EAGVAQSPRYKIIEKRQSVAFWCNPISGHATLYWYQQILGQGPKLLIQFQNNGVVDDSQLPKDRFSAERLKGVDSTLKIQPAKLEDSAVYLCASSLWDSDTEAFFGQGTRLTVV.

The CDR3 spells CASSPPGVGNSPLHF. The CDR3 DNA is TGTGCCAGTTCTCCGCCGGGGGTAGGTAATTCACCCCTCCACTTT. This rearrangement joins TRBV11-2 to TRBJ1-6, with D perhaps TRBD1 (5 bases). Germline CDR1 and CDR2: SGHAT and FQNNGV. This CDR3 is 15 amino acids long. With 9 bases removed from V and 6 bases from J, the gap between germline ends came to 18 bases.

The chain employs TRBV7-2 and TRBJ2-7; TRBD2 agrees at 10 bases. The CDR3 is made up of 14 amino acids. Germline V gene lookup returns CDR1 SGHTA and CDR2 FQGNSA. Trimming took 3 bases from V and 3 from J; bases not matched to a gene: 2. The CDR3 coding sequence is TGTGCCAGCAGCTTTAGCGGGGGGTACTACGAGCAGTACTTC. It is translated as CASSFSGGYYEQYF.

This rearrangement joins TRBV9 to TRBJ2-5; tentative D call: TRBD1 (7 bases). V lost 0 bases and J 4 bases, leaving 13 bases between the germline ends. The CDR3 runs to 15 residues. Germline-derived CDR1 and CDR2 are SGDLS and YYNGEE. CDR3 amino acids: CASSVGGGGAETQYF. For the CDR3, the DNA is TGTGCCAGCAGCGTAGGAGGAGGGGGCGCAGAGACCCAGTACTTC.